This TCR beta chain was found in a study of vaccination and CD4 T cells after COVID-19. Treatment meaning: roughly ten-day PBMC culture with coronavirus spike peptide pools or control peptides (ViraFEST assay). Pre-COVID-19 pandemic sampling (2011-2018) yielded the unexposed donor's CD4+ T cells. ViraFEST used peptide pools to expand antigen-specific T cells and subsequently sequenced their TCRs. Peptide pools at 8 to 10 ug/ml, together with 8 to 10 IU/ml IL-2, were added to cultures of some 1.9 million PBMCs per well. This clonotype was picked up a small number of times. What it binds is unknown. Oncomine TCR Beta short-read sequencing was applied to DNA from cultured CD4+ T cells. TCRdb independently ran MiXCR on the PCR reads; one entry per CDR3 protein. Of thousands of distinct CDR3 sequences in the sample, 35% to 45% were seen once. Germline V gene data show CDR1 as MGHDK and CDR2 as SYGVNS. The V gene lost 9 bases and the J gene lost 4 bases, with 27 bases spanning the gap. The CDR3 has 17 amino acids.

The chain couples TRBV25-1 to TRBJ1-2; D is perhaps TRBD1 (6 bases). The source of this sequence is a human donor in good health. The sequencing input was CD4+ T cells from blood, cultured in vitro. The CDR3 coding sequence is TGTGCCAGTCGTTACAGGGTCCCTTGGAGGCGAGGCTATGGCTACACCTTC. Its translation: CASRYRVPWRRGYGYTF.